These 29 T cell receptor beta chains were sequenced from one sample in a study of T cell clonality in common variable immunodeficiency. Study-level points and caveats: In common variable immunodeficiency, TCR beta chains reportedly carried fewer deletions and N-nucleotide insertions.

What these receptors recognize is not known. Profiling relied on immunoSEQ multiplex PCR, and the TCRdb table lists in-frame clones only, not all of them. Observed in the sample are about 12,000 clones, none of them singletons. The sample consisted of peripheral blood mononuclear cells. These receptors all stem from a human donor with common variable immunodeficiency.

Points on this clone: The read comes to an end 3 residues before the CDR3 does, leaving the germline J gene to fill in the end. The rearrangement joins TRBV7-9 to TRBJ2-4; perhaps TRBD1 as D (6 bases). From germline, CDR1 is SEHNR and CDR2 FQNEAQ (reference sequence). V was clipped by 5 bases and J by 9 bases, with 14 bases between them. The CDR3 runs to 13 residues. The sequenced CDR3 bases are TGTGCCAGCAGCCTCACAGGGTGGGGCATT. It translates to CASSLTGWGI. The CDR3 reads in full as CASSLTGWGIQYF.

Details on this clone: The CDR3 end is not reached by the read, which stops 3 residues before it; the germline J gene fills it in. Other nucleotide sequences in the sample specify the same CDR3. V usage is TRBV19 and J usage is TRBJ2-1; weak D call: TRBD2 (5 bases). The CDR3 spans 15 residues. Trimming cost V 3 bases and J 0 bases, with 9 bases left between them. Per germline, CDR1 LNHDA and CDR2 SQIVND (reference sequence). CDR3 amino acids: CASSISGSSYNEQFF. Partial CDR3 DNA: TGTGCCAGTAGTATCAGCGGTAGCTCCTACAATGAG.

Only a few counts were recorded for this clone. With the read ending 3 residues before the CDR3 end, the germline J gene is used to fill in that end. V gene TRBV5-1 combines with J gene TRBJ2-7, with 7 bases lining up with TRBD1. J lost 4 bases, V lost 4 bases, and 17 bases had no gene match. Per germline, CDR1 SGHRS and CDR2 YFSETQ. The CDR3 length is 17 residues. The CDR3 DNA, read in part, is TGCGCCAGCAGCGCCACAGGGGTACTTGATTCTACTTACGAG. Its translation is CASSATGVLDSTYE. The whole CDR3 region reads CASSATGVLDSTYEQYF.

As concerns this clone: The CDR3 end is not reached by the read, which stops 3 residues before it; the germline J gene fills it in. V and J are TRBV16 and TRBJ1-2, with D uncertain. The length of the CDR3 is 12 residues. The germline V gene has CDR1 KGHSY and CDR2 FQNENV. V lost 3 bases, J lost 2 bases, and 4 bases lay in between. CDR3 loop: CASSQSNYGYTF. The sequenced CDR3 bases are TGTGCCAGCAGCCAGAGCAACTATGGC.

As to this clone: The read is 3 residues too short to cover the CDR3 end, so that end is filled in from the germline J gene. V gene TRBV6-1 combines with J gene TRBJ2-5; no firm D call. The germline V gene has CDR1 MNHNS and CDR2 SASEGT. The CDR3 has 12 residues. V was pared by 1 base and J by 6 bases, with 6 bases between. The CDR3 here is CASSEGAQTQYF. The CDR3 bases that were read are TGTGCCAGCAGTGAAGGGGCCCAGACC.

This clone was observed a handful of times. The read stops 3 residues short of the end of the CDR3; the missing end is completed from the germline J gene. This sequence joins TRBV30 and TRBJ1-1; D possibly corresponds to TRBD1 (6 bases). V lost 4 bases and J 0 bases, leaving 18 bases between the germline ends. CDR1 GTSNPN and CDR2 SVGIG come from the germline V gene (reference sequence). This CDR3 has 16 amino acids. The CDR3 loop is CAWMKGRGFMNTEAFF. The DNA read from the CDR3 is TGTGCCTGGATGAAGGGCAGGGGATTTATGAACACTGAA.

In this sample, this clone turned up many times. The read is 3 residues too short to cover the CDR3 end, so that end is filled in from the germline J gene. This chain links TRBV18 with TRBJ2-3; D possibly corresponds to TRBD1 (5 bases). Deletions cut 2 bases from V and 4 bases from J, with 22 bases between. This CDR3 has 18 amino acids. Looked up from germline, CDR1 is KGHSH and CDR2 is LQKENI. The covered CDR3 bases are TGTGCCAGCTCACCAGGGCCAGGGATCGGTGTAAAGGCAGATACG. Translation gives CASSPGPGIGVKADT. The entire CDR3 reads CASSPGPGIGVKADTQYF.

This clone has a handful of counts. The read is 3 residues too short to cover the CDR3 end, so that end is filled in from the germline J gene. The rearrangement uses TRBV18 and TRBJ2-5, with a tentative D call TRBD1 (5 bases). The CDR3 totals 20 residues. V dropped 1 base and J dropped 1 base, with 25 bases sitting between them. Per germline, CDR1 KGHSH and CDR2 LQKENI. CDR3 sequence reads: CASSPLAGYSKRAIQETQYF. The CDR3 DNA, read in part, is TGTGCCAGCTCACCACTGGCAGGGTATTCCAAAAGGGCGATCCAAGAGACC. Together with reference TRBV18 and TRBJ2-5, the CDR3 gives the full variable domain: NAGVMQNPRHLVRRRGQEARLRCSPMKGHSHVYWYRQLPEEGLKFMVYLQKENIIDESGMPKERFSAEFPKEGPSILRIQQVVRGDSAAYFCASSPLAGYSKRAIQETQYFGPGTRLLVL.

Concerning this clone: The observed sequence ends 3 residues before the CDR3 terminus, with the missing tail filled in from the germline J gene. The chain links TRBV20-1 to TRBJ2-7; D ambiguous. CDR1 is DFQATT and CDR2 is SNEGSKA in the germline V gene (reference sequence). The CDR3 is made up of 16 amino acids. The V gene lost 6 bases and the J gene lost 1 base, with 22 bases spanning the gap. CDR3 DNA, as far as it was read: TGCAGTGCCCGCGGCAGTTATAATCTAGGTTCCTACGAG. Its translation: CSARGSYNLGSYE. The CDR3, in full, reads CSARGSYNLGSYEQYF.

As for this clone: The CDR3 is cut off 3 residues early in the read; its end comes from the germline J gene. V and J are TRBV30 and TRBJ1-2; no clear D. Germline CDR1 reads GTSNPN; CDR2 reads SVGIG (reference sequence). The length of the CDR3 is 12 residues. The V gene lost 2 bases and the J gene lost 2 bases, with 6 bases spanning the gap. The part of the CDR3 DNA that was read is TGTGCCTGGAGTCTACAGAACTATGGC. Translation gives CAWSLQNYG. The whole CDR3 sequence is CAWSLQNYGYTF.

Only a few counts were recorded for this clone. The CDR3 is cut off 3 residues early in the read; its end comes from the germline J gene. The V and J genes are TRBV30 and TRBJ2-1; 8 nucleotides align to TRBD1. Per the germline V gene, CDR1 is GTSNPN and CDR2 is SVGIG (reference sequence). CDR3 size: 16 residues. V was pared by 4 bases and J by 4 bases, with 12 bases of the junction left unmatched. Incomplete CDR3 DNA: TGTGCCTGGATGGCCAGGACAGGGCAAGGGTACAATGAG. Translation gives CAWMARTGQGYNE. The CDR3 in its entirety is CAWMARTGQGYNEQFF.

This clone showed up just a few times. The CDR3 end falls 3 residues outside the read, so it is completed with the germline J gene. This sample includes further DNA sequences coding for the same CDR3. The V and J genes are TRBV2 and TRBJ2-7; TRBD1 agrees at 7 bases. Germline V gene lookup returns CDR1 SNHLY and CDR2 FYNNEI. The junction had 15 bases not matched to a gene; V was cut back by 7 bases and J by 6 bases. The CDR3 sequence is 15 residues long. Here the CDR3 reads CASTLDRRTGGEQYF. CDR3 DNA (partial): TGTGCCAGCACCCTGGACAGGAGAACTGGAGGCGAG.

Worth noting for this clone: The read terminates 3 residues ahead of where the CDR3 ends, so the germline J gene completes it. This chain uses TRBV7-9 with TRBJ2-7; weak D call: TRBD1 (5 bases). The CDR3 sequence is 13 residues long. Germline V lookup: CDR1 SEHNR, CDR2 FQNEAQ (reference sequence). V was cut by 5 bases and J by 3 bases, with 11 bases left in between. CDR3 bases read: TGTGCCAGCAGCACCCGACAGAACTACGAG. Translation: CASSTRQNYE. The entire CDR3 protein reads CASSTRQNYEQYF.

This clone was picked up a small number of times. With the read ending 3 residues before the CDR3 end, the germline J gene is used to fill in that end. J is TRBJ1-6 and V is TRBV2; possibly TRBD1 for D (6 bases). From germline, CDR1 is SNHLY and CDR2 FYNNEI. This CDR3 is 13 amino acids long. Trimming took 7 bases from V and 10 from J, leaving 14 bases between them. The CDR3 DNA, read in part, is TGTGCCAGCACTGGACAGCAGGACTCACCC. This sequence encodes CASTGQQDSP. The whole CDR3 sequence reads CASTGQQDSPLHF.

There are a few counts of this clone. Read coverage stops 3 residues before the CDR3 terminus; the germline J gene supplies the remainder. The genes are TRBV18 and TRBJ2-5, with a tentative D call TRBD1 (6 bases). Trimming shortened V by 1 base and J by 5 bases, and 17 bases separated the two germline ends. CDR1 is KGHSH, CDR2 LQKENI, per germline. The CDR3 runs 16 residues. The DNA read from the CDR3 is TGTGCCAGCTCACCACGATCGACAGGAATGGGGGAGACC. The encoded protein is CASSPRSTGMGET. The whole CDR3 region reads CASSPRSTGMGETQYF.

This clone was seen only a few times. The read finishes 3 residues shy of the CDR3 end, and the germline J gene is used to complete it. This chain connects TRBV2 to TRBJ1-2, with a possible D match to TRBD1 (6 bases). The CDR3 has 13 residues. Germline CDR1 SNHLY, CDR2 FYNNEI. Trimming left V 6 bases short and J 4 bases short, with 12 bases between. This chain's CDR3 is CASSPDRSYGYTF. Incomplete CDR3 DNA: TGTGCCAGCAGCCCGGACAGATCCTATGGC.

About this clone: The sequenced fragment ends 3 residues before the CDR3 boundary, so the rest is inferred from the germline J gene. V is TRBV2 and J is TRBJ2-5; 9 bases map to TRBD2. CDR3 length: 14 amino acids. Losses at the gene ends were 8 bases for V and 3 bases for J; bases not matched to a gene: 7. CDR1 and CDR2 (germline): SNHLY, FYNNEI. The CDR3 bases that were read are TGTGCCAGCGGAAGCGGGGGGTTGGAAGAGACC. Encoded protein: CASGSGGLEET. The whole CDR3 reads CASGSGGLEETQYF.

As to this clone: The CDR3 end falls 3 residues outside the read, so it is completed with the germline J gene. The rearrangement links TRBV18 to TRBJ2-7; 7 positions agree with TRBD1. There are 15 residues in the CDR3. From germline, CDR1 is KGHSH and CDR2 LQKENI. Trimming at V came to 6 bases and at J to 2 bases, leaving 10 bases not matched to a gene. The CDR3 DNA, read in part, is TGTGCCAGCTCCCCCGAAGACAGGGCACCCTACGAG. Translating it yields CASSPEDRAPYE. In full, the CDR3 reads CASSPEDRAPYEQYF.

This clone was detected only a few times. The CDR3 end falls 3 residues outside the read, so it is completed with the germline J gene. The chain combines TRBV19 with TRBJ1-2, with D perhaps matching TRBD1 (5 bases). CDR3 length equals 11 residues. CDR1 and CDR2 (germline): LNHDA, SQIVND (reference sequence). Trimming left V 10 bases short and J 7 bases short, with 13 bases between. CDR3 sequence reads: CATQLRGGYTF. Incomplete CDR3 DNA: TGTGCCACCCAGCTAAGGGGTGGC.

With regard to this clone: The read ends 3 residues early relative to the CDR3; the germline J gene fills the gap. This chain uses TRBV5-1 with TRBJ2-5, with a weak D call TRBD1 (6 bases). The CDR3 runs to 17 residues. Germline V gives CDR1 SGHRS, CDR2 YFSETQ. The V gene lost 2 bases and the J gene lost 5 bases, with 22 bases spanning the gap. The DNA read from the CDR3 is TGCGCCAGCAGCTTTCAAGGGGGACCCCGAAGGGGCGAGACC. Translating it yields CASSFQGGPRRGET. The CDR3 as a whole reads CASSFQGGPRRGETQYF.

Notes on this clone: The read ends 3 residues shy of where the CDR3 ends; the end is completed using the germline J gene. The rearrangement joins TRBV7-9 to TRBJ2-7; 12 nucleotides agree with TRBD2. Germline CDR1 SEHNR, CDR2 FQNEAQ (reference sequence). V lost 5 bases to trimming and J lost 4 bases; unmatched junction nucleotides: 6. This CDR3 contains 15 residues. The CDR3 here is CASSPKLAGGYEQYF. The DNA read from the CDR3 is TGTGCCAGCAGCCCCAAGCTAGCGGGGGGGTACGAG.

This clone was observed a handful of times. The read terminates 3 residues before the CDR3 end, so the remaining end is supplied by the germline J gene. The chain uses TRBV7-9 and TRBJ1-2; the match to TRBD1 covers 11 bases. Germline assignment: CDR1 SEHNR and CDR2 FQNEAQ (reference sequence). This CDR3 spans 14 amino acids. With 3 bases clipped from V and 6 bases from J, the junction kept 3 bases outside the gene matches. The CDR3 is CASSLDRGQDGYTF. The covered CDR3 bases are TGTGCCAGCAGCTTGGACAGGGGGCAAGATGGC.

On this clone itself: With the read ending 3 residues before the CDR3 end, the germline J gene is used to fill in that end. The chain is built from TRBV30 and TRBJ1-1, with TRBD1 matching 8 bases. CDR1 and CDR2 (germline): GTSNPN, SVGIG (reference sequence). CDR3 length: 13 residues. V trimming: 0 bases; J trimming: 5 bases; junction bases outside the gene matches: 2. CDR3 DNA, as far as it was read: TGTGCCTGGAGTGTGGACAGGGATACTGAA. This gives the protein CAWSVDRDTE. In full, the CDR3 is CAWSVDRDTEAFF.

This clone was observed a handful of times. Read sequence stops 3 residues before the CDR3 end, and the germline J gene provides the missing end. The chain has TRBV19 and TRBJ1-1, with D possibly TRBD1 on 6 matching bases. The germline V gene encodes CDR1 LNHDA and CDR2 SQIVND (reference sequence). The length of the CDR3 is 17 residues. V lost 4 bases and J lost 2, with 20 bases in between. This CDR3 is CASSRGVNWGPNTEAFF. The CDR3 bases that were read are TGTGCCAGTAGTAGAGGGGTTAATTGGGGGCCTAACACTGAA. The full variable domain, completed using reference TRBV19 and TRBJ1-1, is DGGITQSPKYLFRKEGQNVTLSCEQNLNHDAMYWYRQDPGQGLRLIYYSQIVNDFQKGDIAEGYSVSREKKESFPLTVTSAQKNPTAFYLCASSRGVNWGPNTEAFFGQGTRLTVV.

Comment on this clone: The read comes to an end 3 residues before the CDR3 does, leaving the germline J gene to fill in the end. The chain is built from TRBV19 and TRBJ2-3, with no clear D. The V gene's germline CDR1 is LNHDA and CDR2 SQIVND (reference sequence). V lost 3 bases and J 1 base, leaving 8 bases between the germline ends. The CDR3 totals 14 residues. The CDR3 loop reads CASSISLGTDTQYF. The part of the CDR3 DNA that was read is TGTGCCAGTAGTATCAGTTTGGGCACAGATACG.

This clone was detected only a few times. The read terminates 3 residues before the CDR3 end, so the remaining end is supplied by the germline J gene. The rearrangement links TRBV5-1 to TRBJ2-5, with TRBD1 matching 10 bases. The CDR3 runs to 16 residues. CDR1 SGHRS and CDR2 YFSETQ come from the germline V gene. Trimming at V came to 0 bases and at J to 6 bases, leaving 8 bases not matched to a gene. The CDR3 spells CASSLVVTGGAKTQYF. CDR3 bases read: TGCGCCAGCAGCTTGGTCGTGACAGGGGGCGCAAAGACC.

There are a few counts of this clone. The read terminates 3 residues before the CDR3 end, so the remaining end is supplied by the germline J gene. The chain recombines TRBV7-8 with TRBJ2-4; D may be TRBD2 (7 bases). CDR3 length: 18 amino acids. Trimming removed 1 base at V and 6 bases at J, with 22 bases between. Germline lookup yields CDR1 SGHVS and CDR2 FQNEAQ. CDR3 loop: CASSLGKGVSGGGNIQYF. The covered CDR3 bases are TGTGCCAGCAGCTTAGGGAAAGGGGTATCGGGGGGCGGAAACATT. The whole variable domain, filled in from reference TRBV7-8 and TRBJ2-4, reads GAGVSQSPRYKVAKRGQDVALRCDPISGHVSLFWYQQALGQGPEFLTYFQNEAQLDKSGLPSDRFFAERPEGSVSTLKIQRTQQEDSAVYLCASSLGKGVSGGGNIQYFGAGTRLSVL.

In its sample, this clone was seen a few times. The read terminates 3 residues ahead of where the CDR3 ends, so the germline J gene completes it. The chain combines TRBV6-1 with TRBJ2-3; 10 bases are a match to TRBD2. Germline V CDR1 and CDR2: MNHNS, SASEGT. The CDR3 totals 17 residues. With 1 base clipped from V and 5 bases from J, the junction kept 9 bases outside the gene matches. The part of the CDR3 DNA that was read is TGTGCCAGCAGTGAAGAAGCGGGGGGGCCGGTGCGAGATACG. Its translation: CASSEEAGGPVRDT. The entire CDR3 protein reads CASSEEAGGPVRDTQYF.

In its sample, this clone was seen a few times. The read comes to an end 3 residues before the CDR3 does, leaving the germline J gene to fill in the end. The chain joins TRBV7-9 to TRBJ2-7; weak D call: TRBD2 (5 bases). This CDR3 comprises 12 residues. The V end was cut by 2 bases, the J end by 6 bases, with 8 bases between. Germline V gene data show CDR1 as SEHNR and CDR2 as FQNEAQ (reference sequence). The sequenced CDR3 bases are TGTGCCAGCAGCTTACGAGGGTCCGAG. Amino acids: CASSLRGSE. The full CDR3 sequence reads CASSLRGSEQYF.